The rows below give T cell receptor beta chains drawn from one sample of a study of blood T cell repertoires in COVID-19. Generated by immunoSEQ multiplex PCR, the TCRdb table keeps only in-frame clones and is missing some. The data contain over 200,000 clones, 83% of them seen just once; the ten biggest clones take up 2% to 3%. Material: peripheral blood. These receptors came from a woman between 40 and 50 years old with active or convalescent COVID-19. CDR3s include the opening cysteine and the closing phenylalanine or tryptophan. The D gene is left open where the match is weak. Expanded clones get a size class; other rows say once, few or many, or leave the size out.

>-|TRBD1|TRBV30|TRBJ1-1
CAWSPGTGYTEAFF
TGTGCCTGGAGTCCCGGGACAGGGTACACTGAAGCTTTCTTT
>-|-|TRBV5-1|TRBJ1-2
CASSLLQANYGYTF
TGCGCCAGCAGCTTGTTACAGGCGAACTATGGCTACACCTTC
>-|TRBD1|TRBV29-1|TRBJ2-3
CSVERQGAVTDTQYF
TGCAGCGTTGAAAGACAGGGGGCAGTGACAGATACGCAGTATTTT
>-|-|TRBV28|TRBJ1-1
CASSLRNTEAFF
TGTGCCAGCAGTTTACGGAACACTGAAGCTTTCTTT
>-|-|TRBV14|TRBJ1-2
CASSQGSRGYGYTF
TGTGCCAGCAGCCAAGGGAGCAGGGGCTATGGCTACACCTTC
>-|-|TRBV7-8|TRBJ2-7
CASLLVGILSYEQYF
TGTGCCAGCCTCCTAGTTGGAATCCTCTCCTACGAGCAGTACTTC
>-|TRBD2|TRBV11-2|TRBJ2-5
CASSSQRGTGTRETQYF
TGTGCCAGCAGCTCGCAGAGGGGAACCGGGACTAGAGAGACCCAGTACTTC
>-|-|TRBV5-8|TRBJ1-2
CASSLRGSSYGYTF
TGTGCCAGCAGCCTCAGGGGCTCTAGCTATGGCTACACCTTC
>-|TRBD2|TRBV5-1|TRBJ2-7
CASSLSLAASYEQYF
TGCGCCAGCAGCTTGAGTCTAGCGGCCTCCTACGAGCAGTACTTC
>many|-|TRBV28|TRBJ1-5
CASSLGGAMAQHF
TGTGCCAGCAGTTTGGGGGGGGCCATGGCCCAGCATTTT
>-|-|TRBV2|TRBJ1-1
CAGKGSLNTEAFF
TGTGCCGGAAAGGGGTCCTTGAACACTGAAGCTTTCTTT
>-|TRBD1|TRBV27|TRBJ1-4
CASSRQGAEEKLFF
TGTGCCAGCAGTAGACAGGGGGCAGAAGAAAAACTGTTTTTT
>-|-|TRBV27|TRBJ2-7
CASSFSSGLRYEQYF
TGTGCCAGCAGTTTCAGCAGCGGGCTTAGGTACGAGCAGTACTTC
>once|-|TRBV2|TRBJ1-2
CASSVQNNYGYTF
TGTGCCAGCAGTGTGCAGAATAACTATGGCTACACCTTC
>few|-|TRBV10-3|TRBJ1-5
CAISEVYNQPQHF
TGTGCCATCAGTGAGGTGTACAATCAGCCCCAGCATTTT
>-|TRBD2|TRBV7-9|TRBJ2-3
CASSLEALSSGSTQYF
TGTGCCAGCAGCTTAGAGGCCCTCAGCAGCGGGAGTACGCAGTATTTT
>-|TRBD2|TRBV6-2/TRBV6-3|TRBJ2-1
CASSYRLAGGNQFF
TGTGCCAGCAGTTACCGACTAGCGGGGGGGAACCAGTTCTTC
>-|-|TRBV21-1|TRBJ2-2
CASSRIDGVQDSPATGELFF
TGTGCCAGCAGCAGGATCGACGGGGTCCAGGACAGCCCGGCCACCGGGGAGCTGTTTTTT
>-|TRBD1|TRBV7-2|TRBJ1-1
CASSLVGTAEAFF
TGTGCCAGCAGCTTAGTTGGGACAGCTGAAGCTTTCTTT
>-|-|TRBV30|TRBJ2-1
CAWLRGTPYNEQFF
TGTGCCTGGTTACGGGGGACTCCGTACAATGAGCAGTTCTTC
>once|TRBD1|TRBV2|TRBJ2-7
CASRRTRSGTGDEQYF
TGTGCCAGCCGCCGAACCCGCTCGGGGACAGGGGACGAGCAGTACTTC
>-|-|TRBV28|TRBJ1-1
CASSFRGWTEAFF
TGTGCCAGCAGTTTTAGGGGATGGACTGAAGCTTTCTTT
>-|-|TRBV6-2/TRBV6-3|TRBJ2-3
CASSSASVSTDTQYF
TGTGCCAGCAGTTCTGCCAGCGTGAGCACAGATACGCAGTATTTT
>-|-|TRBV5-5|TRBJ1-1
CASSLAQSGVGTEAFF
TGTGCCAGCAGCTTGGCCCAGTCGGGAGTAGGCACTGAAGCTTTCTTT
>-|TRBD1|TRBV29-1|TRBJ1-1
CSVERDRSSEAFF
TGCAGCGTTGAGCGGGACAGGTCTTCGGAAGCTTTCTTT
>-|TRBD1|TRBV9|TRBJ1-6
CASSVDSGQGPMENSPLHF
TGTGCCAGCAGCGTAGATTCGGGACAGGGCCCTATGGAAAATTCACCCCTCCACTTT
>-|TRBD1|TRBV9|TRBJ2-4
CASSVDAGGNIQYF
TGTGCCAGCAGCGTAGACGCAGGGGGAAACATTCAGTACTTC
>-|-|TRBV5-4|TRBJ2-3
CASSPPRQNTQYF
TGTGCCAGCAGCCCCCCCCGCCAGAATACGCAGTATTTT
>-|-|TRBV6-5|TRBJ2-2
CASSKHIQGTGELFF
TGTGCCAGCAGTAAACACATACAGGGTACCGGGGAGCTGTTTTTT
>-|TRBD1|TRBV10-3|TRBJ1-4
CAISVDRVSNEKLFF
TGTGCCATCAGTGTCGACAGGGTTTCTAATGAAAAACTGTTTTTT
>-|TRBD1|TRBV29-1|TRBJ1-2
CSVEVGTGAYGYTF
TGCAGCGTTGAAGTGGGGACAGGAGCCTATGGCTACACCTTC
>-|-|TRBV28|TRBJ1-2
CASSSPAQGGYGYTF
TGTGCCAGCAGTTCCCCCGCACAGGGTGGCTATGGCTACACCTTC
>once|-|TRBV29-1|TRBJ2-5
CSACTDIQETQYF
TGCAGCGCCTGTACAGATATTCAAGAGACCCAGTACTTC
>-|TRBD1|TRBV19|TRBJ2-7
CATSLQGAYEQYF
TGTGCCACTTCCCTTCAGGGGGCCTACGAGCAGTACTTC
>-|-|TRBV28|TRBJ1-5
CASSSSAGARQPQHF
TGTGCCAGCAGTTCCTCCGCAGGGGCCCGGCAGCCCCAGCATTTT
>-|TRBD2|TRBV2|TRBJ2-2
CASTEQLAVDTGELFF
TGTGCCAGCACTGAGCAGCTAGCGGTGGACACCGGGGAGCTGTTTTTT
>-|-|TRBV5-1|TRBJ2-3
CASSFENGADTQYF
TGCGCCAGCAGCTTTGAGAACGGAGCAGATACGCAGTATTTT